A single T cell receptor (beta chain) is shown here with its context. DNA at 150 to 200 ng, approximately 30,000 T cell genomes, went into sorted-subset replicate PCRs. Only in-frame clones appear in the TCRdb table, and some are missing; sequencing was by immunoSEQ multiplex PCR. The sample records about 2 million clones, 85% to 95% being singletons. This sample is part of a study of shared clonotypes between healthy human individuals. CDR1 SGHNT and CDR2 YYREEE come from the germline V gene (reference sequence). Trimming removed 4 bases at V and 2 bases at J, with 13 bases between. The CDR3 has 15 amino acids.

The sequence was obtained from a man aged 18-30 years in good health. Sequenced material: naive CD4+ T cells sorted from blood. Stated subset: CD45RA+ positively selected. The rearrangement links TRBV5-4 to TRBJ2-1, with D unclear. CDR3 nucleotides: TGTGCCAGCAGCCAAGATCCGACAACCTACAATGAGCAGTTCTTC. Protein sequence: CASSQDPTTYNEQFF.